The sequence of this T cell receptor beta chain was determined in a study of cytomegalovirus exposure and HLA in healthy donors. Study results and caveats: Within an earlier analysis, most TCR beta V segments proved productive either about 87% or about 30% of the time. HLA alleles were associated with around 17,000 TCR beta sequences in a later analysis at 0.05 false discovery rate. Overall, approximately 150 TCR beta chains were annotated as cytomegalovirus-associated.

To note about this clone: Antigen unknown.

The junction had 9 bases not matched to a gene; V was cut back by 4 bases and J by 2 bases. CDR1 is SGHNT, CDR2 YYREEE, per germline (reference sequence). The CDR3 extends over 16 amino acids. 13 Jbeta primers and 60 Vbeta primers were used for the PCR. The repertoire was sequenced with immunoSEQ multiplex PCR; TCRdb's copy has only in-frame clones and lacks some. Among 150,000 to 200,000 clones listed, under 85% were seen once. The V and J genes are TRBV5-4 and TRBJ2-7; 10 nucleotides align to TRBD2. The sequence was collected from a female donor in good health and CMV-seronegative. Sequencing used PBMCs. CDR3 in DNA: TGTGCCAGCAGCCGACTAGCGGGTGGGTTTCCCTACGAGCAGTACTTC. It encodes CASSRLAGGFPYEQYF.